Listed here is a single TCR beta chain. The entry originates in a study of blood T cell repertoires in COVID-19. Study details: Collection of acute and convalescent COVID-19 samples took place in the United States, Italy and Spain.

Original methodology: Nucleated cell number was recorded as an estimate derived from reference gene primer amplification. The table came from immunoSEQ multiplex PCR; TCRdb's copy has only in-frame clones and leaves some out. V, J and clone size reflect that table, while D and trimming were determined from the DNA. The data hold 210,000 or so clones, with around four fifths observed a single time. The CDR3 is made up of 15 amino acids. With 0 bases removed from V and 0 bases from J, the gap between germline ends came to 6 bases. Per germline, CDR1 MNHEY and CDR2 SVGEGT. The chain is built from TRBV6-2 or TRBV6-3 and TRBJ1-3; the D is unclear. This clonotype was sampled from a human donor in a cohort sampled during active COVID-19. Sequenced sample: peripheral blood. The CDR3 sequence is CASSYSGSSGNTIYF. As DNA, the CDR3 is TGTGCCAGCAGTTACTCAGGGAGCTCTGGAAACACCATATATTTT.